The sequence of this T cell receptor beta chain was determined in a study of cytomegalovirus exposure and HLA in healthy donors. About the research overall: Most donors, approximately 82% of 398 genotyped, fell in the Caucasian-associated ancestry cluster.

PCR was performed using 60 Vbeta and 13 Jbeta primers. Profiled with immunoSEQ multiplex PCR; TCRdb holds only in-frame clones, not every one. The sample holds about 130,000 clones, around 73% seen once. The CDR3 has 13 amino acids. With 7 bases removed from V and 5 bases from J, the gap between germline ends came to 17 bases. The germline V gene has CDR1 SQVTM and CDR2 ANQGSEA. Findings and caveats of the study: Cytomegalovirus-associated TCR beta chains were listed, numbering around 150.

A note on this clone: The target antigen is unknown.

The gene calls are TRBV29-1 and TRBJ2-5, with D tentatively TRBD1 (6 bases). This clonotype was obtained from a man in his sixties in good health and CMV-seropositive. The sequencing input was PBMCs. Here the CDR3 reads CSALGQESETQYF. The CDR3 DNA follows: TGCAGCGCTCTGGGACAAGAAAGCGAGACCCAGTACTTC.